This TCR beta chain came from a study of OX40 agonist ivuxolimab in advanced cancers. Findings and limits, study-wide: The antigen specificity of the peripheral T cells (those that were expanded) was not determined.

V gave up 0 bases and J gave up 5 bases; unmatched junction bases: 5. CDR1 is KGHSH and CDR2 is LQKENI in the germline V gene. The CDR3 loop spans 15 amino acids. This clone turned up a few times. The antigen is not known. Measured with immunoSEQ multiplex PCR; TCRdb has only the in-frame clones, and not every one. The table lists tens of thousands of clones, about 91% of them singletons. This specimen was CD4+ or CD8+ T cells sorted from blood, taken in a trial of the OX40 agonist ivuxolimab. The TCR originated in an adult with an advanced solid tumor such as melanoma, head and neck, liver or kidney cancer. The rearrangement links TRBV18 to TRBJ2-5; 8 nucleotides match TRBD2. The CDR3 DNA is TGTGCCAGCTCACCACCCGGGAGGGCCGGGGAGACCCAGTACTTC. Amino acids: CASSPPGRAGETQYF.